These 26 T cell receptor beta chains were sequenced from one sample in a study of T cell clonality in common variable immunodeficiency. Only in-frame clones appear in the TCRdb table, and some are missing; sequencing was by immunoSEQ multiplex PCR. This table holds 55,000 or so clones with no singletons; the top ten claim approximately 0.84%. The sequenced material came from peripheral blood mononuclear cells. These receptors were collected from a person aged 18 to 70 in good health.

Concerning this clone itself: Read data end 3 residues before the CDR3 end; the end is taken from the germline J gene. The chain uses TRBV19 and TRBJ2-3; 10 bases are a match to TRBD2. V was clipped by 4 bases and J by 0 bases; unmatched bases: 7. This CDR3 is 17 amino acids long. The germline CDR1 and CDR2 sequences are LNHDA and SQIVND (reference sequence). The CDR3 is CASSKASGGLSTDTQYF. The covered CDR3 bases are TGTGCCAGTAGTAAGGCTAGCGGGGGCCTTAGCACAGATACG.

At least ten counts were recorded for this clone. The read ends 3 residues before the CDR3 terminus; that terminus is restored from the germline J gene. The chain is built from TRBV7-9 and TRBJ1-1, with 7 bases matching TRBD1. The CDR3 is made up of 14 amino acids. Germline CDR1 reads SEHNR; CDR2 reads FQNEAQ (reference sequence). The V gene end was trimmed by 5 bases and the J gene end by 3 bases; junction bases not matched to a gene: 6. CDR3 sequence reads: CASSPDRVYTEAFF. Incomplete CDR3 DNA: TGTGCCAGCAGCCCCGACAGGGTTTACACTGAA. The whole variable domain, remainder taken from reference TRBV7-9 and TRBJ1-1, is DTGVSQNPRHKITKRGQNVTFRCDPISEHNRLYWYRQTLGQGPEFLTYFQNEAQLEKSRLLSDRFSAERPKGSFSTLEIQRTEQGDSAMYLCASSPDRVYTEAFFGQGTRLTVV.

Note on this clone: Only one base separates this from a far larger clonotype, so it likely reflects a read error. The observed sequence ends 3 residues before the CDR3 terminus, with the missing tail filled in from the germline J gene. The chain has TRBV7-3 and TRBJ2-3; 8 nucleotides align to TRBD2. Germline V gene lookup returns CDR1 SGHTA and CDR2 FQGTGA. The CDR3 runs 16 residues. The CDR3: CASSLVATGGRETQYF. Incomplete CDR3 DNA: TGTGCCAGCAGCTTAGTCGCCACGGGGGGGAGGGAGACG. The full variable domain, in which reference TRBV7-3 and TRBJ2-3 provide the parts outside the CDR3, is GAGVSQTPSNKVTEKGKYVELRCDPISGHTALYWYRQSLGQGPEFLIYFQGTGAADDSGLPNDRFFAVRPEGSVSTLKIQRTERGDSAVYLCASSLVATGGRETQYFGPGTRLTVL.

This clone was observed at least ten times. The missing CDR3 end, 3 residues past where the read stops, is filled in from the germline J gene. The chain recombines TRBV28 with TRBJ1-2; TRBD1 matches at 8 bases. Trimming at V came to 6 bases and at J to 0 bases, leaving 18 bases not matched to a gene. Germline CDR1 MDHEN, CDR2 SYDVKM. This CDR3 comprises 19 residues. CDR3 DNA, as far as it was read: TGTGCCAGCAGGATCTTCCTCAGGGGGCGAGGAGGATCTAACTATGGC. Translation: CASRIFLRGRGGSNYG. In full, the CDR3 reads CASRIFLRGRGGSNYGYTF.

This clone appeared many times. The read terminates 3 residues before the CDR3 end, so the remaining end is supplied by the germline J gene. Additional DNA sequences in this sample encode the identical CDR3. V usage is TRBV2 and J usage is TRBJ1-3; the match to TRBD1 covers 11 bases. This CDR3 has 19 residues. J lost 2 bases, V lost 0 bases, and 9 bases had no gene match. CDR1 is SNHLY, CDR2 FYNNEI, per germline. Incomplete CDR3 DNA: TGTGCCAGCAGTGAAGCGAGGTGGGACAGGGGGACTCCTGGAAACACC. Amino acids: CASSEARWDRGTPGNT. The whole CDR3 protein is CASSEARWDRGTPGNTIYF.

This clone was seen repeatedly, ten times or more. The sequenced fragment ends 3 residues before the CDR3 boundary, so the rest is inferred from the germline J gene. J is TRBJ2-5 and V is TRBV5-1; 8 bases line up with TRBD2. The CDR3 runs 15 residues. V lost 0 bases and J lost 3; bases outside the gene matches: 4. Germline CDR1 is SGHRS and CDR2 is YFSETQ. This CDR3 reads CASSLARTSKETQYF. The sequenced part of the CDR3 DNA is TGCGCCAGCAGCTTGGCTCGGACTAGCAAAGAGACC.

This clone was detected ten times or more. The read ends 3 residues early relative to the CDR3; the germline J gene fills the gap. The chain combines TRBV14 with TRBJ2-7; unclear D gene. Trimming removed 0 bases at V and 6 bases at J, with 9 bases between. The CDR3 sequence is 13 residues long. The germline V gene encodes CDR1 SGHDN and CDR2 FVKESK. The DNA read from the CDR3 is TGTGCCAGCAGCCAAGATACTTCGAGCGAG. It translates to CASSQDTSSE. The entire CDR3 protein reads CASSQDTSSEQYF.

Many counts were recorded for this clone. The CDR3 extends 3 residues past the end of the read, so its final part is completed from the germline J gene. This rearrangement joins TRBV28 to TRBJ1-2; TRBD1 agrees at 10 bases. The CDR3 extends over 17 amino acids. With 2 bases clipped from V and 0 bases from J, the junction kept 6 bases outside the gene matches. Looked up from germline, CDR1 is MDHEN and CDR2 is SYDVKM. The CDR3 loop reads CASSLADRGGPNYGYTF. The sequenced CDR3 bases are TGTGCCAGCAGTTTAGCGGACAGGGGGGGGCCTAACTATGGC.

Comments on this clone: The CDR3 end falls 3 residues outside the read, so it is completed with the germline J gene. This chain joins TRBV19 and TRBJ1-2, with 9 positions matching TRBD1. The CDR3 is 14 residues long. The germline gives CDR1 LNHDA, CDR2 SQIVND (reference sequence). The covered CDR3 bases are TGTGCCAGTAGTAACCGGGACAGGGCTAATGAC. It specifies CASSNRDRAND. The full CDR3 reads CASSNRDRANDYTF.

This clone showed up many times. Read sequence stops 3 residues before the CDR3 end, and the germline J gene provides the missing end. The chain uses TRBV5-1 and TRBJ1-5; perhaps TRBD1 as D (6 bases). This CDR3 contains 16 residues. The V gene lost 4 bases and the J gene lost 5 bases, with 19 bases spanning the gap. CDR1 and CDR2 (germline): SGHRS, YFSETQ. The CDR3 spells CASSLDAGGQDQPQHF. The DNA read from the CDR3 is TGCGCCAGCAGCCTTGATGCCGGGGGGCAGGATCAGCCC.

This clone was seen many times. Partial CDR3 DNA: TGTGCCAGCAGTGAGGCACAGCCC. It specifies CASSEAQP. The full CDR3 sequence reads CASSEAQPQHF. This sequence joins TRBV6-1 and TRBJ1-5; unclear D gene. The read ends 3 residues shy of where the CDR3 ends; the end is completed using the germline J gene. Germline loops: CDR1 MNHNS, CDR2 SASEGT. The CDR3 loop spans 11 amino acids. V was trimmed by 3 bases and J by 7 bases, leaving 4 bases between them.

This clone was recorded at least ten times. The read is 3 residues too short to cover the CDR3 end, so that end is filled in from the germline J gene. J is TRBJ2-2 and V is TRBV13, with D hard to call. Germline-derived CDR1 and CDR2 are PRHDT and FYEKMQ (reference sequence). V lost 1 base to trimming and J lost 6 bases, with 3 bases between them. There are 12 residues in the CDR3. The CDR3 bases that were read are TGTGCCAGCAGCTTAGTCGCCGGGGAG. Translating gives CASSLVAGE. Given in full, the CDR3 is CASSLVAGELFF.

This clone was recorded at least ten times. The read ends 3 residues shy of where the CDR3 ends; the end is completed using the germline J gene. V is TRBV5-1 and J is TRBJ1-4; 7 bases line up with TRBD1. Trimming removed 4 bases from V and 0 bases from J; junction bases left unmatched: 3. CDR3 size: 15 residues. CDR1 and CDR2 (germline): SGHRS, YFSETQ. CDR3 in amino acids: CASSRDRATNEKLFF. The CDR3 DNA, read in part, is TGCGCCAGCAGCCGGGACAGAGCAACTAATGAAAAA.

This clone was recorded at least ten times. The read terminates 3 residues before the CDR3 end, so the remaining end is supplied by the germline J gene. This chain uses TRBV5-6 with TRBJ2-1; no reliable D call. Trimming cost V 0 bases and J 9 bases, with 7 bases left between them. Germline values: CDR1 SGHDT, CDR2 YYEEEE. This CDR3 spans 12 amino acids. CDR3 DNA (partial): TGTGCCAGCAGCTTGGCCTTCAGTGAG. It translates to CASSLAFSE. In full, the CDR3 is CASSLAFSEQFF.

This clone was recorded many times. The read finishes 3 residues shy of the CDR3 end, and the germline J gene is used to complete it. The chain has TRBV5-1 and TRBJ2-2, with 8 bases identical to TRBD1. The CDR3 has 15 residues. Germline-derived CDR1 and CDR2 are SGHRS and YFSETQ. J was trimmed by 3 bases and V by 0 bases; bases with no gene match: 1. The CDR3 DNA, read in part, is TGCGCCAGCAGCTTGGTACAGGGGGACACCGGGGAG. The encoded protein is CASSLVQGDTGE. The whole CDR3 is CASSLVQGDTGELFF.

This clone was detected ten times or more. The read gets to within 3 residues of the CDR3 end, and the germline J gene fills in the rest. The chain couples TRBV18 to TRBJ1-5; weak D call: TRBD1 (6 bases). V dropped 4 bases and J dropped 4 bases, with 14 bases sitting between them. The germline V gene encodes CDR1 KGHSH and CDR2 LQKENI. The CDR3 is 15 amino acids. The covered CDR3 bases are TGTGCCAGCTCACGCGCAGGGGAAGTAAATCAGCCC. It is translated as CASSRAGEVNQP. Given in full, the CDR3 is CASSRAGEVNQPQHF.

This clone was observed at least ten times. The CDR3 goes on 3 residues after the read ends, and that part is filled in from the germline J gene. The V call is TRBV20-1, the J call TRBJ1-4; D is uncertain. CDR3 size: 14 residues. From germline, CDR1 is DFQATT and CDR2 SNEGSKA (reference sequence). Partial CDR3 DNA: TGCAGTGCTAGAGAAGGTCTGAAAAGTTCACCA. It is translated as CSAREGLKSSP. The complete CDR3 protein is CSAREGLKSSPLFF.

At least ten counts were recorded for this clone. The missing CDR3 end, 3 residues past where the read stops, is filled in from the germline J gene. The V and J genes are TRBV5-5 and TRBJ2-5, with 7 bases lining up with TRBD1. The CDR3 has 15 residues. V lost 0 bases to trimming and J lost 5 bases; unmatched junction nucleotides: 7. CDR1 and CDR2 (germline): SGHKS, YYEKEE (reference sequence). This chain's CDR3 is CASSLAVTGMETQYF. Incomplete CDR3 DNA: TGTGCCAGCAGCTTGGCCGTGACAGGGATGGAGACC. Full variable domain (rest looked up from reference TRBV5-5 and TRBJ2-5): DAGVTQSPTHLIKTRGQQVTLRCSPISGHKSVSWYQQVLGQGPQFIFQYYEKEERGRGNFPDRFSARQFPNYSSELNVNALLLGDSALYLCASSLAVTGMETQYFGPGTRLLVL.

This clone was found many times. The read terminates 3 residues ahead of where the CDR3 ends, so the germline J gene completes it. The chain links TRBV5-1 to TRBJ2-7; 8 nucleotides align to TRBD1. With V trimmed by 5 bases and J by 2 bases, 6 bases remained unmatched. Germline CDR1 is SGHRS and CDR2 is YFSETQ. The CDR3 sequence is 14 residues long. The CDR3 bases that were read are TGCGCCAGCAGTTCCGGGACAGGAGCCTACGAG. Protein: CASSSGTGAYE. The entire CDR3 reads CASSSGTGAYEQYF. Supplemented by reference TRBV5-1 and TRBJ2-7, the full variable domain reads KAGVTQTPRYLIKTRGQQVTLSCSPISGHRSVSWYQQTPGQGLQFLFEYFSETQRNKGNFPGRFSGRQFSNSRSEMNVSTLELGDSALYLCASSSGTGAYEQYFGPGTRLTVT.

This clone came up many times. The read gets to within 3 residues of the CDR3 end, and the germline J gene fills in the rest. J is TRBJ1-1 and V is TRBV18; TRBD1 matches 7 bases. Germline assignment: CDR1 KGHSH and CDR2 LQKENI. Trimming cost V 3 bases and J 4 bases; bases outside gene matches: 11. The CDR3 extends over 16 amino acids. The covered CDR3 bases are TGTGCCAGCTCACCTCTCGAGGGGGCAAAGGGCACTGAA. It yields the protein CASSPLEGAKGTE. The CDR3 in its entirety is CASSPLEGAKGTEAFF.

This clone showed up many times. The CDR3 end is not reached by the read, which stops 3 residues before it; the germline J gene fills it in. The chain has TRBV18 and TRBJ2-5; tentatively, D is TRBD2 (6 bases). Germline values: CDR1 KGHSH, CDR2 LQKENI. CDR3 length: 14 amino acids. Deletions cut 5 bases from V and 1 base from J, with 11 bases between. The CDR3 sequence is CASSAAGFQETQYF. The part of the CDR3 DNA that was read is TGTGCCAGCTCAGCCGCGGGGTTCCAAGAGACC.

At least ten counts were recorded for this clone. The sequence runs out 3 residues before the end of the CDR3; the remainder is reconstructed from the germline J gene. The rearrangement joins TRBV20-1 to TRBJ2-3, with TRBD2 matching 11 bases. CDR3 length: 15 residues. Germline V CDR1 and CDR2: DFQATT, SNEGSKA (reference sequence). The CDR3 region is CSARLGVAGGWTQYF. The CDR3 DNA, read in part, is TGCAGTGCTCGCCTCGGGGTAGCGGGAGGGTGGACG.

At least ten counts were recorded for this clone. The missing CDR3 end, 3 residues past where the read stops, is filled in from the germline J gene. The chain links TRBV10-3 to TRBJ2-3, with 8 bases matching TRBD2. This CDR3 is 15 amino acids long. Unmatched junction bases numbered 5, after V lost 3 bases and J lost 3 bases. Germline lookup yields CDR1 ENHRY and CDR2 SYGVKD. The CDR3 sequence is CAISDRVAGTDTQYF. CDR3 DNA, as far as it was read: TGTGCCATCAGTGATAGAGTAGCGGGGACAGATACG.

Ten or more counts support this clone. At the DNA level, this CDR3 is encoded by other sequences in the same sample as well. CDR3 DNA, as far as it was read: TGTGCCAGCTCACCAACCGGCGGGAACACTGAA. Translation gives CASSPTGGNTE. In full, the CDR3 is CASSPTGGNTEAFF. The rearrangement links TRBV18 to TRBJ1-1; D gene unclear. The read ends 3 residues early relative to the CDR3; the germline J gene fills the gap. Trimming stripped 2 bases from V and 1 base from J, with 8 bases between. The CDR3 length is 14 residues. Germline CDR1 reads KGHSH; CDR2 reads LQKENI.

In its sample, this clone was seen a few times. The sequenced part of the CDR3 DNA is TGTGCCAGTAGTATCGGGGACAGGGGGCAGGATGAAAAG. Translating gives CASSIGDRGQDEK. The full CDR3 protein is CASSIGDRGQDEKLFF. The chain recombines TRBV19 with TRBJ2-2, with 12 nucleotides matching TRBD1. The CDR3 extends 3 residues past the end of the read, so its final part is completed from the germline J gene. The CDR3 spans 16 residues. Per the germline V gene, CDR1 is LNHDA and CDR2 is SQIVND (reference sequence).

This clone was detected ten times or more. The read ends 3 residues shy of where the CDR3 ends; the end is completed using the germline J gene. The rearrangement uses TRBV30 and TRBJ2-1; TRBD2 is a possible D gene (6 bases). The CDR3 loop spans 15 amino acids. Germline V lookup: CDR1 GTSNPN, CDR2 SVGIG (reference sequence). Trimming took off 2 bases at V and 4 bases at J, with 15 bases between the two ends. The CDR3 bases that were read are TGTGCCTGGAGTTTAGGGCTTGGAGGGTACAATGAG. As protein: CAWSLGLGGYNE. The CDR3 in its entirety is CAWSLGLGGYNEQFF. Using reference TRBV30 and TRBJ2-1 for the parts outside the CDR3, the full variable domain is SQTIHQWPATLVQPVGSPLSLECTVEGTSNPNLYWYRQAAGRGLQLLFYSVGIGQISSEVPQNLSASRPQDRQFILSSKKLLLSDSGFYLCAWSLGLGGYNEQFFGPGTRLTVL.